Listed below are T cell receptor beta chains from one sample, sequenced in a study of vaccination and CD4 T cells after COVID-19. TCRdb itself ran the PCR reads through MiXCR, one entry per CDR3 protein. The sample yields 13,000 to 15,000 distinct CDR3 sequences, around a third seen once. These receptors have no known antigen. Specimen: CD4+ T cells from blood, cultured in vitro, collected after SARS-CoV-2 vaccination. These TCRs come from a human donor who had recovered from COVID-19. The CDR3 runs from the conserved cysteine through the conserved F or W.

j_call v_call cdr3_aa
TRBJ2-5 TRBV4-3 CASSQASGRAGETQYF
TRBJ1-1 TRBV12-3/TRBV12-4 CASSSGLTEAFF
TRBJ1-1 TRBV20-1 CSARVTGGGNTEAFF
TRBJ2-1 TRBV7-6 CASSFGAGAYEQFF
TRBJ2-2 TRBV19 CASSPGTANTGELFF
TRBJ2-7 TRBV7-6 CASSPGLAGLRYEQYF
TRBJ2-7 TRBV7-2 CASSWGSGLSYEQYF
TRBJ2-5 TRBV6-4 CASSARETQYF
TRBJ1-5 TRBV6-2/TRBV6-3 CASRRTASNQPQHF
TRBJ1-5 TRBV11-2 CASSRAGGGGHQPQHF
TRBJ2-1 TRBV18 CASSPPSASSYNEQFF
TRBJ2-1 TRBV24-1 CATSAGTSGSHEQFF
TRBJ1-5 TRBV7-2 CASSLEGALSQPQHF
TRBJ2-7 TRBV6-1 CASSLTSYEQYF
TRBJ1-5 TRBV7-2 CASSLQGYNQPQHF
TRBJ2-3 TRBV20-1 CSHRRAGRGDTQYF
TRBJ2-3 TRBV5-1 CASSLAADTQYF
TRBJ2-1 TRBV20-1 CSARKALREQFF
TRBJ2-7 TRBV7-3 CASSLASGTGEGRLYF
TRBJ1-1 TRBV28 CASRDSNTEAFF
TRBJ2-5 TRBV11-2 CASSLLLEETQYF
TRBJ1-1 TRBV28 CASSQYRKRTEAFF
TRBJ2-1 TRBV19 CASSAGQAYNEQFF
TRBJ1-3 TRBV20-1 CSARSGAGYSGNTIYF
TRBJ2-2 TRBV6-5 CASSYRSVAVANTGELFF
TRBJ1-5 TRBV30 CAWSVSSNQPQHF
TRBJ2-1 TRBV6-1 CASSGTANNEQFF
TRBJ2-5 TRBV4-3 CASSLRLAGAMGQETQYF
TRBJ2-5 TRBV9 CASSVGTTQEETQYF
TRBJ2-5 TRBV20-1 CSPYSRGRETQYF
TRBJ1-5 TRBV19 CASSTDHVALGNQPQHF
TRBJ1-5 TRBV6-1 CASSLGGQGHQPQHF
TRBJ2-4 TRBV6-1 CASRTGGLAKNIQYF
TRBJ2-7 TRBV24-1 CATSDWGTTDTREQYF
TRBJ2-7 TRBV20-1 CSVAGVAFHEQYF
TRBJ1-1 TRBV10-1 CASCSRKGRETEAFF
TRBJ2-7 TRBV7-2 CASRVGQGYEQYF
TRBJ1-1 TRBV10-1 CASSESQPNTEAFF
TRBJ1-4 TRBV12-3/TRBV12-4 CASSLGAGVMEKLFF
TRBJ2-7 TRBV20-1 CSAGPSSYEQYF
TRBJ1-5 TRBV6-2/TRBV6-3 CASSYSHQPQHF
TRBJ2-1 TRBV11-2 CASSLARANEQFF
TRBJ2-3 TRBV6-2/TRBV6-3 CASSRRAGPTDTQYF